The rows below give T cell receptor beta chains drawn from one sample of a study of T cell responses to AZD1222 COVID-19 vaccine. Data came from immunoSEQ multiplex PCR; TCRdb stores just in-frame clones and leaves some out. The data contain 200,000 or so clones, around 93% of them seen just once; the ten biggest clones take up 7.5% to 9.5%. Material: peripheral blood, obtained on day 0 of AZD1222 vaccination. These receptors originate from an adult in good health. CDR3s include the opening cysteine and the closing phenylalanine or tryptophan. The D gene is left open where the match is weak. Clone sizes are given selectively: once, few, many, or a class where the clone is expanded.

clone size | J gene | V gene | D gene | CDR3 DNA | CDR3 protein
. | TRBJ2-3 | TRBV30 | . | TGTGCCTGGAGCGCAGGGGGGGTAGATACGCAGTATTTT | CAWSAGGVDTQYF
. | TRBJ2-1 | TRBV4-3 | TRBD1 | TGCGCCAGCAGCCAGATGGACAGGGATGCTGACAATGAGCAGTTCTTC | CASSQMDRDADNEQFF
. | TRBJ2-1 | TRBV5-1 | . | TGCGCCAGCAGCAGCCAGGTCGTCGTGAGGAGGGCTTATGAGCAGTTCTTC | CASSSQVVVRRAYEQFF
. | TRBJ1-6 | TRBV6-5 | . | TGTGCCAGCAGGCTTACAGGTTTTAATTCACCCCTCCACTTT | CASRLTGFNSPLHF
. | TRBJ2-1 | TRBV27 | . | TGTGCCAGCAGTTTGGAGTATTTAAGCTCCTACAATGAGCAGTTCTTC | CASSLEYLSSYNEQFF
. | TRBJ2-1 | TRBV30 | TRBD1 | TGTGCCTGGAGGTCAGGGGGCGCCTACAATGAGCAGTTCTTC | CAWRSGGAYNEQFF
. | TRBJ1-6 | TRBV30 | . | TGTGCCTGGAATTCAGGAGGGAATAATTCACCCCTCCACTTT | CAWNSGGNNSPLHF
. | TRBJ1-5 | TRBV6-1 | TRBD1 | TGTGCCAGCAGTGAAGGTTGGACAGGGTCAGGGCAGCCCCAGCATTTT | CASSEGWTGSGQPQHF
. | TRBJ1-2 | TRBV28 | TRBD1 | TGTGCCAGCAGTTTAAAGACAGGGCCTAACTATGGCTACACCTTC | CASSLKTGPNYGYTF
. | TRBJ1-1 | TRBV2 | . | TGTGCCACCGGACCTCGGGCCATGAACACTGAAGCTTTCTTT | CATGPRAMNTEAFF
. | TRBJ1-5 | TRBV5-3 | . | TGTGCCAGAAGAAGGAGGTTAGGCCGACTGGTTATGTGGCCCCAGCATTTT | CARRRRLGRLVMWPQHF
. | TRBJ2-7 | TRBV28 | . | TGTGCCAGCAGTTCGCTCTCCAGGTCGATCTCCTACGAGCAGTACTTC | CASSSLSRSISYEQYF
. | TRBJ2-2 | TRBV27 | . | TGTGCCAGCAGGCTCTCCGGGGCTAGTCTTCGCGGCGGGGAGCTGTTTTTT | CASRLSGASLRGGELFF
once | TRBJ2-1 | TRBV7-3 | . | TGTGCCAGCAGCCCTCACAGGGACAATGAGCAGTTCTTC | CASSPHRDNEQFF
once | TRBJ1-1 | TRBV6-5 | TRBD1 | TGTGCCAGCAGTTACTCCGCGGGACAGCCTGAAGCTTTCTTT | CASSYSAGQPEAFF
few | TRBJ1-1 | TRBV6-2/TRBV6-3 | TRBD1 | TGTGCCAGCAGCTTACAGGGGTCGGGCACTGAAGCTTTCTTT | CASSLQGSGTEAFF
. | TRBJ1-1 | TRBV19 | . | TGTGCCAGTAGTGCCCGGGCGGTCGGTGCTGAAGCTTTCTTT | CASSARAVGAEAFF
. | TRBJ2-7 | TRBV28 | TRBD2 | TGTGCCAGCAGGCCGGGACTAGCGGGAGACGAGCAGTACTTC | CASRPGLAGDEQYF
once | TRBJ2-1 | TRBV24-1 | . | TGTGCCACCAGTGATTTGGAGCCAAGCTCCTACAATGAGCAGTTCTTC | CATSDLEPSSYNEQFF
once | TRBJ2-1 | TRBV7-2 | . | TGTGCCAGCAGCTCCGGCTATACACACTTCTTC | CASSSGYTHFF
. | TRBJ1-1 | TRBV7-8 | . | TGTGCCAGCAGCTTAGTTGGAGGGAGGAACACTGAAGCTTTCTTT | CASSLVGGRNTEAFF
. | TRBJ2-5 | TRBV14 | . | TGTGCCAGCAGCCAAGATTGGGTCCGGGAGACCCAGTACTTC | CASSQDWVRETQYF
. | TRBJ2-3 | TRBV19 | . | TGTGCCAGTAGTTCATCGACCGTTAGCACAGATACGCAGTATTTT | CASSSSTVSTDTQYF
. | TRBJ1-2 | TRBV5-1 | . | TGCGCCAGCAGCTTGACAGGCAATGGGAACTATGGCTACACCTTC | CASSLTGNGNYGYTF
. | TRBJ1-2 | TRBV29-1 | . | TGCAGCGCCGGACGAATCGGGGAAGGATATGGCTACACCTTC | CSAGRIGEGYGYTF
. | TRBJ2-7 | TRBV5-1 | TRBD1 | TGCGCCAGCAGCTTCTCCCCGACAGGGACGAACGAGCAGTACTTC | CASSFSPTGTNEQYF
. | TRBJ1-1 | TRBV12-3/TRBV12-4 | . | TGTGCCAGCAACTCAAGGGGGGTCACTGAAGCTTTCTTT | CASNSRGVTEAFF
. | TRBJ1-1 | TRBV2 | . | TGTGCCAGCAGTCTTTCACGACAGGCGAACACTGAAGCTTTCTTT | CASSLSRQANTEAFF
. | TRBJ2-1 | TRBV7-9 | . | TGTGCCAGCAGCTCTCTCCGGGACGCCAAGGTGGGTGAGCAGTTCTTC | CASSSLRDAKVGEQFF
once | TRBJ2-7 | TRBV15 | . | TGTGCCACCAGCAGAGATCGGTCGCCTTCCTACGAGCAGTACTTC | CATSRDRSPSYEQYF
. | TRBJ2-2 | TRBV10-1 | . | TGCGCCAGCAGTGAGGCAGGAAACACCGGGGAGCTGTTTTTT | CASSEAGNTGELFF
. | TRBJ1-2 | TRBV15 | . | TGTGCCACCAGCAGAGATCGTTCAGGAAACTATGGCTACACCTTC | CATSRDRSGNYGYTF
. | TRBJ1-6 | TRBV6-1 | . | TGTGCCAGCAGTGAAGAGTATCAATCCTATAATTCACCCCTCCACTTT | CASSEEYQSYNSPLHF
once | TRBJ1-5 | TRBV5-8 | TRBD1 | TGTGCCAGCAGCCTAGGACAGGTTTTTGGGCCCCAGCATTTT | CASSLGQVFGPQHF
. | TRBJ1-2 | TRBV18 | . | TGTGCCAGCTCACCTCAACAGGGCGCGAATGATGGCTACACCTTC | CASSPQQGANDGYTF
. | TRBJ2-1 | TRBV5-6 | TRBD2 | TGTGCCAGCAACTCGGGACTAGCGGGCGACAATGAGCAGTTCTTC | CASNSGLAGDNEQFF
. | TRBJ1-2 | TRBV9 | TRBD1 | TGTGCCAGCAGCCCGGGACAGATCTATGGCTACACCTTC | CASSPGQIYGYTF
once | TRBJ1-4 | TRBV6-5 | . | TGTGCCAGCAGCCGTGAGGTGGCAACTGAAAAACTGTTTTTT | CASSREVATEKLFF
. | TRBJ2-1 | TRBV10-3 | . | TGTGCCATCAGTGCCGGGCAGGGCTATGAGCAGTTCTTC | CAISAGQGYEQFF
. | TRBJ2-2 | TRBV5-1 | . | TGCGCCAGCAGCCAAAACCCGACTAGGCGGAACACCGGGGAGCTGTTTTTT | CASSQNPTRRNTGELFF
once | TRBJ1-4 | TRBV4-1 | . | TGCGCCAGCAGCCAAGTAAGGAATCGCGAAAAACTGTTTTTT | CASSQVRNREKLFF
large | TRBJ2-1 | TRBV5-4 | . | TGTGCCAGCAGCTTGCGCCAGCGGGTATTCAATGAGCAGTTCTTC | CASSLRQRVFNEQFF
once | TRBJ2-7 | TRBV27 | TRBD1 | TGTGCCAGCAGGGGGACAGGCTACGAGCAGTACTTC | CASRGTGYEQYF
. | TRBJ2-7 | TRBV6-2/TRBV6-3 | TRBD2 | TGTGCCAGCAGTACCTTCGCGGGAGCCAGCAGCGAGCAGTACTTC | CASSTFAGASSEQYF
. | TRBJ2-1 | TRBV10-1 | . | TGCGCCAGCAGTGCCGGGTACAATGAGCAGTTCTTC | CASSAGYNEQFF
. | TRBJ1-5 | TRBV21-1 | . | TGTGCCAGCAGCAAAGCGCTTTGGCCTACCGGAGGGGGAAGCAATCAGCCCCAGCATTTT | CASSKALWPTGGGSNQPQHF
. | TRBJ2-3 | TRBV11-2 | . | TGTGCCAGCAGCTCCCTGGGGGGCGGGAGAGATACGCAGTATTTT | CASSSLGGGRDTQYF
. | TRBJ1-1 | TRBV30 | . | TGTGCCTGGAGCACAGAAGGTTACACTGAAGCTTTCTTT | CAWSTEGYTEAFF
once | TRBJ2-7 | TRBV5-6 | . | TGTGCCAGCAGCTTGCACCCAAGCTCCTACGAGCAGTACTTC | CASSLHPSSYEQYF
. | TRBJ2-3 | TRBV5-6 | TRBD1 | TGTGCCAGCAGCTTGGCTGGACAGGGCTCAGATACGCAGTATTTT | CASSLAGQGSDTQYF
. | TRBJ1-1 | TRBV2 | . | TGTGCCAGCATTCGACAGGACTTCACTGAAGCTTTCTTT | CASIRQDFTEAFF
. | TRBJ1-5 | TRBV6-1 | TRBD1 | TGTGCCAGCAGTGAAAGGGCAGGGGGCGATCAGCCCCAGCATTTT | CASSERAGGDQPQHF
. | TRBJ1-4 | TRBV5-1 | . | TGCGCCAGCAGTTGGGGCAGGGCCGACGAAAAACTGTTTTTT | CASSWGRADEKLFF
. | TRBJ2-7 | TRBV28 | TRBD2 | TGTGCCAGCAGTTTACCCTCCGGGACTAGTTTCGAGCAGTACTTC | CASSLPSGTSFEQYF
few | TRBJ1-5 | TRBV4-3 | . | TGCGCCAGCAGCCTAAGTTTTGGGCTCACCGGGATCGGGCCCCAGCATTTT | CASSLSFGLTGIGPQHF